Below are 13 T cell receptor beta chains sequenced from a single sample in a study of blood T cell repertoires in COVID-19. TCRdb's copy holds only in-frame clones and misses some; the assay was immunoSEQ multiplex PCR. In the table there are a few hundred thousand clones, 85% of which are singletons. Sequencing was done on a sample of PBMCs or T cells enriched from blood (not recorded which). The receptors come from a woman aged 50 to 60 who had recovered from COVID-19.

The chain is built from TRBV9 and TRBJ2-1; possible D gene TRBD2, 6 bases. Trimming took off 7 bases at V and 2 bases at J, with 16 bases between the two ends. The CDR3 is made up of 15 amino acids. Looked up from germline, CDR1 is SGDLS and CDR2 is YYNGEE. CDR3 loop: CASQRTGGPYNEQFF. In DNA form, the CDR3 reads TGTGCCAGCCAGCGTACCGGGGGACCCTACAATGAGCAGTTCTTC.

Remarks on this clone: In the same sample, other DNA sequences code for this CDR3. V is TRBV28 and J is TRBJ2-7, with 8 bases matching TRBD1. This CDR3 is 12 amino acids long. V lost 5 bases and J lost 4; bases outside the gene matches: 1. Looked up from germline, CDR1 is MDHEN and CDR2 is SYDVKM. In DNA, the CDR3 is TGTGCCAGCAGTGGACAGGGTTACGAGCAGTACTTC. Its protein is CASSGQGYEQYF.

The rearrangement joins TRBV19 to TRBJ2-7, with 10 positions matching TRBD2. J lost 10 bases, V lost 7 bases, and 10 bases had no gene match. This CDR3 contains 13 residues. Germline values: CDR1 LNHDA, CDR2 SQIVND (reference sequence). CDR3 bases: TGTGCCAGTACCAATGCACTAGCGGGGATCCAGTACTTC. This codes for CASTNALAGIQYF.

The chain has TRBV7-9 and TRBJ2-7, with unresolved D. The CDR3 extends over 16 amino acids. The V end lost 6 bases, the J end lost 3 bases, and 21 bases lay between the germline ends. Germline CDR1 is SEHNR and CDR2 is FQNEAQ (reference sequence). The CDR3: CASSPPLASGGYEQYF. CDR3 bases: TGTGCCAGCAGTCCACCCCTCGCTTCCGGCGGCTACGAGCAGTACTTC.

The chain uses TRBV28 and TRBJ1-1, with TRBD1 as a possible D gene (5 bases). V lost 7 bases, J lost 4 bases, and 16 bases lay in between. CDR1 MDHEN and CDR2 SYDVKM come from the germline V gene. The CDR3 runs to 14 residues. Written as DNA, the CDR3 is TGTGCCAGCAACGTCCGGGGGAAGTTCACTGAAGCTTTCTTT. Protein product: CASNVRGKFTEAFF.

This rearrangement joins TRBV30 to TRBJ2-5; D not certain. The V gene's germline CDR1 is GTSNPN and CDR2 SVGIG (reference sequence). The CDR3 consists of 13 residues. V was cut by 2 bases and J by 2 bases, with 9 bases left in between. Here the CDR3 reads CAWSLVVQETQYF. The CDR3 nucleotides read TGTGCCTGGAGTTTAGTAGTACAAGAGACCCAGTACTTC.

This clone came up once. The genes are TRBV9 and TRBJ2-1; 15 bases line up with TRBD2. This CDR3 has 16 residues. Germline CDR1 is SGDLS and CDR2 is YYNGEE. V trimming: 3 bases; J trimming: 4 bases; junction bases outside the gene matches: 2. For the CDR3, the DNA is TGTGCCAGCAGCGGGGGGACTAGCGGGAGGTACAATGAGCAGTTCTTC. Amino acids: CASSGGTSGRYNEQFF.

The rearrangement uses TRBV28 and TRBJ1-5; 8 bases line up with TRBD1. V trimming: 5 bases; J trimming: 6 bases; junction bases outside the gene matches: 9. The CDR3 extends over 15 amino acids. CDR1 and CDR2 (germline): MDHEN, SYDVKM. The CDR3 reads CASSQDRVGGQPQHF. CDR3 nucleotide sequence: TGTGCCAGCAGTCAGGACAGGGTTGGGGGTCAGCCCCAGCATTTT. The variable domain in full, completed from reference TRBV28 and TRBJ1-5, reads DVKVTQSSRYLVKRTGEKVFLECVQDMDHENMFWYRQDPGLGLRLIYFSYDVKMKEKGDIPEGYSVSREKKERFSLILESASTNQTSMYLCASSQDRVGGQPQHFGDGTRLSIL.

This clone was recorded once. This chain joins TRBV12-3 or TRBV12-4 and TRBJ1-2; no reliable D call. Trimming took 4 bases from V and 8 from J, leaving 14 bases between them. The CDR3 contains 13 residues. The CDR3 region has the DNA TGTGCCAGCAGTTCCCTCCTTGCGGGGGGCTACACCTTC. Translation: CASSSLLAGGYTF.

The chain has TRBV9 and TRBJ2-1, with TRBD2 identical over 13 bases. The CDR3 loop spans 16 amino acids. CDR1 SGDLS and CDR2 YYNGEE come from the germline V gene. V shed 4 bases, J shed 4 bases, and the junction held 5 bases outside the gene matches. This CDR3 is CASSPGTSGIYNEQFF. For the CDR3, the DNA is TGTGCCAGCAGCCCCGGGACTAGCGGGATTTACAATGAGCAGTTCTTC.

This clone has only a few counts. The rearrangement uses TRBV5-1 and TRBJ1-6; 11 bases match TRBD1. The CDR3 extends over 15 amino acids. Germline V gene lookup returns CDR1 SGHRS and CDR2 YFSETQ. The junction had 7 bases not matched to a gene; V was cut back by 4 bases and J by 10 bases. In DNA form, the CDR3 reads TGCGCCAGCAGCCAAGGACAGGGGGCGGGATCACCCCTCCACTTT. Amino acid sequence: CASSQGQGAGSPLHF.

This chain connects TRBV3-1 (or the pseudogene TRBV3-2) to TRBJ2-7, with D unresolved. The V gene lost 2 bases and the J gene lost 5 bases, with 4 bases spanning the gap. There are 11 residues in the CDR3. Germline lookup yields CDR1 LGHDT and CDR2 YNNKEL (reference sequence). Written as DNA, the CDR3 is TGTGCCAGCAGCCAATTTAACGAGCAGTACTTC. Its protein is CASSQFNEQYF.

The genes are TRBV7-2 and TRBJ2-1; D gene uncertain. Per germline, CDR1 SGHTA and CDR2 FQGNSA. V dropped 1 base and J dropped 3 bases, with 10 bases sitting between them. This CDR3 is built from 15 residues. The CDR3 DNA sequence: TGTGCCAGCAGCTTAGGGCCGGCAGGCTACAATGAGCAGTTCTTC. Protein sequence: CASSLGPAGYNEQFF.